This TCR beta chain was retrieved from a study of blood T cells in healthy people across ages. This CDR3 has 16 amino acids. V lost 3 bases and J 1 base, leaving 16 bases between the germline ends. Germline CDR1 and CDR2: SGHTS and YDEGEE. A second about 7 to 12 cycle PCR used barcoded and J-beta primers. Each CDR3 protein gets one entry after TCRdb re-called the 5' RACE reads with MiXCR. Here the sample spans approximately 1,000,000 distinct CDR3 sequences, around two fifths being singletons. The sequence was collected from a man between 18 and 35 years old in good health. The chain combines TRBV5-8 with TRBJ1-1; unclear D gene. Sequencing was performed on blood. The CDR3 here is CASSSQPGMGNTEAFF. The DNA of the CDR3 is TGTGCCAGCAGCTCCCAGCCGGGTATGGGGAACACTGAAGCTTTCTTT.